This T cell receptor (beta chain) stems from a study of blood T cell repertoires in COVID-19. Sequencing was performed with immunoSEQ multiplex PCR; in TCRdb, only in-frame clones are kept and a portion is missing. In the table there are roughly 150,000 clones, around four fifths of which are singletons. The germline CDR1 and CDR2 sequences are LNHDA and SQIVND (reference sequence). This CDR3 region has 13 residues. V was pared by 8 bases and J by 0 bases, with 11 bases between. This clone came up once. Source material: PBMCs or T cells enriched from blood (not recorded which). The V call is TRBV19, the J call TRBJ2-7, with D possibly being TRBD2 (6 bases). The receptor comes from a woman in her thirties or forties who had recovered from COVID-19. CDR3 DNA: TGTGCCAGTGCCGGGACTGGCTCCTACGAGCAGTACTTC. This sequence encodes CASAGTGSYEQYF.